One and the same sample provided the 7 T cell receptor beta chains below, sequenced in a study of T cell responses to AZD1222 COVID-19 vaccine. Libraries were prepared by immunoSEQ multiplex PCR; TCRdb keeps only in-frame clonotypes and omits some of them. In the table there are 100,000 to 110,000 clones, over 90% of which are singletons. The sequencing here drew on peripheral blood, taken on day 0 of AZD1222 vaccination. The receptors originated from an adult in good health.

V gene TRBV29-1 combines with J gene TRBJ1-1; TRBD1 might be the D (6 bases). This CDR3 is 16 amino acids long. Trimming stripped 4 bases from V and 0 bases from J, with 18 bases between. CDR1 SQVTM and CDR2 ANQGSEA come from the germline V gene. The CDR3 here is CSVGSTVNRVNTEAFF. CDR3 DNA: TGCAGCGTTGGGTCTACCGTAAACAGGGTGAACACTGAAGCTTTCTTT.

The V call is TRBV28, the J call TRBJ1-1; perhaps TRBD1 as D (6 bases). Germline lookup yields CDR1 MDHEN and CDR2 SYDVKM. V was cut by 5 bases and J by 0 bases, with 10 bases left in between. The CDR3 is 14 amino acids. CDR3 in amino acids: CASSPGVMNTEAFF. Written as DNA, the CDR3 is TGTGCCAGCAGTCCAGGGGTTATGAACACTGAAGCTTTCTTT.

The J gene is TRBJ2-1, the V gene TRBV7-9; 9 nucleotides match TRBD2. CDR3 size: 14 residues. Unmatched junction bases numbered 5, after V lost 7 bases and J lost 4 bases. Germline loops: CDR1 SEHNR, CDR2 FQNEAQ (reference sequence). This CDR3 reads CASMGLASYNEQFF. CDR3 nucleotide sequence: TGTGCCAGCATGGGACTAGCAAGTTACAATGAGCAGTTCTTC.

The V call is TRBV7-2, the J call TRBJ2-2; D is perhaps TRBD1 (6 bases). V was trimmed by 4 bases and J by 0 bases, leaving 9 bases between them. The length of the CDR3 is 15 residues. CDR1 and CDR2 (germline): SGHTA, FQGNSA. CDR3 sequence reads: CASSSGQTNTGELFF. The CDR3 coding sequence is TGTGCCAGCAGCTCAGGACAGACGAACACCGGGGAGCTGTTTTTT.

V gene TRBV5-1 combines with J gene TRBJ2-7; D is perhaps TRBD1 (6 bases). V dropped 2 bases and J dropped 2 bases, with 11 bases sitting between them. CDR1 SGHRS and CDR2 YFSETQ come from the germline V gene. The CDR3 loop spans 14 amino acids. The CDR3 nucleotides are TGCGCCAGCAGCTTACAGGGACATGCCTACGAGCAGTACTTC. This encodes CASSLQGHAYEQYF.

This clone was observed a few times. The J gene is TRBJ1-1, the V gene TRBV19; no definite D call. Between the trimmed V and J ends, which lost 3 bases and 4 bases, there was a span of 12 bases. Germline CDR1 reads LNHDA; CDR2 reads SQIVND (reference sequence). This CDR3 has 14 amino acids. For the CDR3, the DNA is TGTGCCAGTAGTATCTACGGGGTGAGCACTGAAGCTTTCTTT. It encodes CASSIYGVSTEAFF.

In nucleotides, the CDR3 is TGTGCCAGCAGGGGACAGGGAATTTCACCCCTCCACTTT. Protein: CASRGQGISPLHF. The chain recombines TRBV3-1 (or the pseudogene TRBV3-2) with TRBJ1-6, with 9 nucleotides matching TRBD1. This CDR3 comprises 13 residues. Germline V gene lookup returns CDR1 LGHDT and CDR2 YNNKEL (reference sequence). Losses at the gene ends were 6 bases for V and 9 bases for J; bases not matched to a gene: 3.